The rows below give T cell receptor beta chains drawn from one sample of a study of shared clonotypes between healthy human individuals. Some clones are missing from TCRdb's copy, which holds only in-frame ones; the method was immunoSEQ multiplex PCR. Of some 1,100,000 clones detected, 78% appear once; the ten largest clones hold around 0.47%. What was sequenced was memory CD4+ T cells from PBMCs. All receptors derive from a man aged 18 to 29 in good health. Some clones in this sample may be carry-over from other donors' samples. Both conserved end residues are part of each CDR3. Fields, in order: J gene, CDR3 length, clone size, V gene, CDR3 protein. Some rows have no size entry. The others give once, few or many, or a class for an expanded clone.

TRBJ1-2 14 . TRBV30 CAWRQGLGPFGYTF
TRBJ1-4 13 few TRBV10-1 CASSEQGSEKLFF
TRBJ2-7 17 . TRBV9 CASSGVRGPAPFYEQYF
TRBJ2-5 13 once TRBV28 CASSSTGIETQYF
TRBJ1-4 16 . TRBV19 CASSPGLRATNEKLFF
TRBJ2-1 13 . TRBV6-4 CASSVGRNNEQFF
TRBJ1-4 14 . TRBV7-9 CASSSGTGVEKLFF
TRBJ2-1 15 . TRBV11-3 CASSLGASGYNEQFF
TRBJ2-2 15 . TRBV29-1 CSVELGLAGTGELFF
TRBJ1-1 13 . TRBV18 CASSQGPDAEAFF
TRBJ1-1 13 few TRBV18 CASSPGKSTEAFF
TRBJ1-5 14 . TRBV4-1 CASSQGDGNQPQHF
TRBJ1-3 12 . TRBV6-1 CASISDGNTIYF
TRBJ1-3 11 few TRBV30 CAWYTAGTIYF
TRBJ1-5 15 few TRBV6-5 CASSTERGGNQPQHF
TRBJ2-3 13 . TRBV6-5 CASSYSLGDTQYF
TRBJ2-3 17 . TRBV19 CASSTTRTSGSIDTQYF
TRBJ1-5 14 . TRBV28 CASNGRVGNQPQHF
TRBJ2-7 16 . TRBV4-2 CASSPQGASGSYEQYF
TRBJ2-3 16 . TRBV5-5 CASSSLAETSTDTQYF
TRBJ2-7 13 . TRBV5-6 CASSLRQSYEQYF
TRBJ1-4 15 . TRBV9 CASSVTGYPNEKLFF
TRBJ1-1 14 . TRBV30 CAWRNAGGGSEAFF
TRBJ1-1 17 . TRBV12-5 CASGFERDRGENTEAFF
TRBJ2-3 13 . TRBV5-4 CASSRTGADTQYF
TRBJ1-4 12 . TRBV6-1 CASREQNEKLFF
TRBJ2-5 16 few TRBV9 CASSPATTTGLETQYF
TRBJ2-5 14 . TRBV5-1 CASSPRSPQETQYF
TRBJ1-3 13 many TRBV11-2 CASSLLGGNTIYF
TRBJ1-2 12 . TRBV2 CASSGQGYGYTF
TRBJ1-5 15 . TRBV19 CASSYGQGRVQPQHF
TRBJ1-4 18 . TRBV21-1 CASSVIRDRLATNEKLFF
TRBJ1-3 17 . TRBV30 CAWSVQPGLYSGNTIYF
TRBJ2-1 15 few TRBV7-2 CASSSTASSYNEQFF
TRBJ2-5 14 . TRBV18 CASSPLQGGGTQYF
TRBJ1-3 13 . TRBV27 CASRGGMGNTIYF
TRBJ2-4 18 . TRBV19 CASSPGTLDVLAKNIQYF
TRBJ2-3 15 once TRBV18 CASSLGLAGTDTQYF
TRBJ2-2 14 . TRBV7-3 CASSLLTRSGELFF
TRBJ1-2 11 . TRBV2 CASGGDFGYTF
TRBJ1-5 14 once TRBV19 CASNGFGLGQPQHF
TRBJ1-5 16 . TRBV4-3 CASSQDSGYSNQPQHF
TRBJ1-2 16 . TRBV5-8 CASSPHPGQGIYGYTF
TRBJ2-2 15 once TRBV4-2 CASSQGLAGDGELFF
TRBJ2-2 15 . TRBV7-9 CARGSERGRPGELFF
TRBJ1-2 15 . TRBV6-5 CASSYRWRGTYGYTF